This T cell receptor (beta chain) was sequenced during a study of blood T cells in healthy people across ages. A J-beta primer mix and a sample-barcoded 5' primer were used in a second PCR of about 7 to 12 cycles. Sequencing of every sample gave 2.5 million or more CDR3-containing paired-end reads. In TCRdb, the 5' RACE reads were re-called with MiXCR into one record per CDR3 protein. In the table there are 760,000 or so distinct CDR3 sequences, around 25% of which are singletons. There are 12 residues in the CDR3. Trimming pared 0 bases from V and 9 bases from J, leaving 7 bases between. Germline CDR1 is MNHEY and CDR2 is SVGEGT. Findings and caveats of the study: In these data, TCR beta diversity tracked strongly with naive T cell percentage.

About this clonotype itself: Its target is not known.

The donors, aged roughly 6 to 95, were healthy Caucasians from Russia. These data were also reused for a study on T cells of mothers and their children.

This chain connects TRBV6-2 or TRBV6-3 to TRBJ2-3, with D maybe TRBD2 (6 bases). The source of this sequence is a boy younger than 18 in good health. The sequenced material came from blood. The chain's CDR3 is CASSYSGGTQYF. The CDR3, as DNA: TGTGCCAGCAGTTACTCGGGAGGAACGCAGTATTTT.